This TCR beta chain came from a study of blood T cell repertoires in COVID-19. Recruited during active infection, patients (from Seattle) were subsequently followed longitudinally. Original methodology: How many nucleated cells were present was estimated from reference gene primer amplification. The repertoire was sequenced with immunoSEQ multiplex PCR; TCRdb's copy has only in-frame clones and lacks some. V, J and clone size are those of that table, while D and trimming were read from the DNA. The repertoire includes 65,000 to 95,000 clones, approximately 90% of them detected once, and roughly 2.6% sits in the top ten. Germline values: CDR1 MNHEY, CDR2 SVGAGI. There are 14 residues in the CDR3. J was trimmed by 8 bases and V by 6 bases; bases with no gene match: 4.

This TCR came from a man between 50 and 59 years old with COVID-19, enrolled during active disease. Sequenced sample: peripheral blood. The chain combines TRBV6-5 with TRBJ2-3; 14 bases line up with TRBD2. CDR3 protein: CASRGTSGSPTQYF. For the CDR3, the DNA is TGTGCCAGCAGGGGGACTAGCGGGAGCCCTACGCAGTATTTT.